These 4 T cell receptor beta chains originate from one sample sequenced in a study of blood T cell repertoires in COVID-19 (dated by TCRdb to about 2020). Receptors were amplified or captured by the immunoSEQ multiplex PCR assay. TCRdb obtained this table from immuneACCESS and retained in-frame rearrangements with V and J assigned. These tables miss some clones; where compared with another copy, unresolved V genes account for less than half of the shortfall, and the remainder is unexplained. The sample profile shows some 46,000 clones; around four fifths of them were found once. The top ten clones comprise about 7.2% of the sample. Sequencing was performed on peripheral blood. The source of these receptors is a man in his sixties with active COVID-19.

V is TRBV15 and J is TRBJ2-1; 10 bases are a match to TRBD1. The CDR3 has 17 residues. From germline, CDR1 is LNHNV and CDR2 YYDKDF (reference sequence). After removal of 1 base from V and 5 bases from J, the junction contained 8 bases not matched to a gene. CDR3 residues: CATSRAIGTGVDNEQFF. The CDR3 nucleotides read TGTGCCACCAGCAGAGCCATAGGGACAGGGGTCGACAATGAGCAGTTCTTC. The variable domain in full, with the rest retrieved from reference TRBV15 and TRBJ2-1, is DAMVIQNPRYQVTQFGKPVTLSCSQTLNHNVMYWYQQKSSQAPKLLFHYYDKDFNNEADTPDNFQSRRPNTSFCFLDIRSPGLGDTAMYLCATSRAIGTGVDNEQFFGPGTRLTVL.

This chain's CDR3 is CSVKPGGGELFF. In DNA, the CDR3 is TGCAGCGTTAAGCCGGGAGGCGGGGAGCTGTTTTTT. The chain combines TRBV29-1 with TRBJ2-2, with 7 bases lining up with TRBD2. The germline CDR1 and CDR2 sequences are SQVTM and ANQGSEA. V lost 5 bases to trimming and J lost 7 bases; unmatched junction nucleotides: 4. CDR3 length: 12 residues.

This clone was seen more than once but under ten times. The J gene is TRBJ2-2, the V gene TRBV5-8; tentatively, D is TRBD1 (6 bases). The CDR3 consists of 15 residues. The V end lost 1 base, the J end lost 4 bases, and 11 bases lay between the germline ends. CDR1 and CDR2 from the germline V gene are SGHTS and YDEGEE. CDR3 residues: CASSLTRGSTGELFF. CDR3 DNA sequence: TGTGCCAGCAGCTTGACCAGGGGAAGCACCGGGGAGCTGTTTTTT.

V gene TRBV7-9 combines with J gene TRBJ1-4; D gene ambiguous. Per the germline V gene, CDR1 is SEHNR and CDR2 is FQNEAQ (reference sequence). V lost 6 bases and J lost 3, with 14 bases in between. The CDR3 runs to 15 residues. CDR3 nucleotide sequence: TGTGCCAGCAGTCTTAAGGAGGCCCCTAATGAAAAACTGTTTTTT. Its protein is CASSLKEAPNEKLFF.